These 14 T cell receptor beta chains were all obtained from the same sample, sequenced in a study of T cells after yellow fever vaccination. One entry per CDR3 protein results from TCRdb running MiXCR on the 5' RACE reads. This sample has about 630,000 distinct CDR3 sequences, with 9% to 15% found just once. Sequencing was performed on PBMCs, taken on the day of the yellow fever booster vaccination. All receptors come from a man aged 25-45 years who received the YFV17D yellow fever vaccine.

This clonotype came up a few times. The chain couples TRBV28 to TRBJ2-1, with 10 bases that match TRBD1. V was clipped by 7 bases and J by 4 bases; unmatched bases: 4. The CDR3 is 14 residues long. The germline CDR1 and CDR2 sequences are MDHEN and SYDVKM. This CDR3 reads CASTRGQGYNEQFF. The CDR3, as DNA: TGTGCCAGCACTAGGGGACAGGGGTACAATGAGCAGTTCTTC.

This clonotype was counted a few times. V is TRBV28 and J is TRBJ2-3; 7 nucleotides align to TRBD1. Germline CDR1 reads MDHEN; CDR2 reads SYDVKM. Trimming removed 8 bases from V and 0 bases from J; junction bases left unmatched: 14. This CDR3 comprises 17 residues. The CDR3 loop is CASGESRGKTSTDTQYF. CDR3 bases: TGTGCCAGCGGGGAATCCAGGGGGAAAACTAGCACAGATACGCAGTATTTT.

The V call is TRBV5-1, the J call TRBJ2-2; perhaps TRBD1 as D (5 bases). Germline V CDR1 and CDR2: SGHRS, YFSETQ. Between the trimmed V and J ends, which lost 4 bases and 3 bases, there was a span of 16 bases. This CDR3 contains 16 residues. Here the CDR3 DNA reads TGCGCCAGCAGCCCCCAGGGCAGGGCGGACACCGGGGAGCTGTTTTTT. Its translation: CASSPQGRADTGELFF. Full variable domain (rest looked up from reference TRBV5-1 and TRBJ2-2): KAGVTQTPRYLIKTRGQQVTLSCSPISGHRSVSWYQQTPGQGLQFLFEYFSETQRNKGNFPGRFSGRQFSNSRSEMNVSTLELGDSALYLCASSPQGRADTGELFFGEGSRLTVL.

The J gene is TRBJ2-7, the V gene TRBV6-5, with TRBD2 as a possible D gene (5 bases). The germline CDR1 and CDR2 sequences are MNHEY and SVGAGI. CDR3 size: 9 residues. Trimming shortened V by 11 bases and J by 12 bases, and 14 bases separated the two germline ends. The CDR3 DNA reads TGTGCCGCGGGCGGCTTCGGGTACTTC. It translates to CAAGGFGYF.

This chain joins TRBV2 and TRBJ2-1; perhaps TRBD2 as D (6 bases). V was cut by 7 bases and J by 0 bases, with 10 bases left in between. This CDR3 spans 14 amino acids. Germline CDR1 reads SNHLY; CDR2 reads FYNNEI. Written as DNA, the CDR3 is TGTGCCAGCATGGTCGGGAGCTCCTACAATGAGCAGTTCTTC. Encoded protein: CASMVGSSYNEQFF.

The chain employs TRBV12-3 or TRBV12-4 and TRBJ1-1, with no clear D. V lost 6 bases, J lost 1 base, and 12 bases lay in between. This CDR3 comprises 14 residues. CDR3 amino acids: CASSPFAANTEAFF. Here the CDR3 DNA reads TGTGCCAGCAGCCCTTTTGCAGCGAACACTGAAGCTTTCTTT.

This chain joins TRBV7-3 and TRBJ2-1; a weak D match, TRBD2 (5 bases). Germline V gene data show CDR1 as SGHTA and CDR2 as FQGTGA. Trimming took 0 bases from V and 3 from J, leaving 12 bases between them. This CDR3 spans 16 amino acids. The CDR3 nucleotides read TGTGCCAGCAGCTTAACGGGTAGCGCCAACTACAATGAGCAGTTCTTC. It is translated as CASSLTGSANYNEQFF.

This clonotype was counted between two and nine times. The chain combines TRBV23-1 with TRBJ2-3; D uncertain. TRBV23-1 is marked as an open reading frame, function uncertain. V gave up 6 bases and J gave up 6 bases, with 13 bases separating them. CDR3 length equals 13 residues. CDR3 sequence: CASRDPKTDTQYF. The CDR3 nucleotides are TGCGCCAGCAGGGACCCTAAGACCGATACGCAGTATTTT.

The chain uses TRBV27 and TRBJ2-1, with D perhaps matching TRBD1 or TRBD2 (6 bases each). The CDR3 runs to 16 residues. The germline V gene encodes CDR1 MNHEY and CDR2 SMNVEV (reference sequence). The CDR3 reads CAAGGGPRALYNEQFF. The CDR3 DNA is TGTGCAGCTGGTGGGGGGCCCCGGGCGCTCTACAATGAGCAGTTCTTC.

This clonotype was seen a few times. This chain uses TRBV12-3 or TRBV12-4 with TRBJ2-6; D is uncertain. The length of the CDR3 is 17 residues. The ends were cut back, 6 bases at V and 0 bases at J, with 15 bases in the middle. CDR3 nucleotides: TGTGCCAGCAGCTTGCGAGGAACGATCTCTGGGGCCAACGTCCTGACTTTC. Amino acids: CASSLRGTISGANVLTF.

This clonotype occurred a few times. The J gene is TRBJ2-5, the V gene TRBV5-6, with TRBD2 identical over 7 bases. Per germline, CDR1 SGHDT and CDR2 YYEEEE. The CDR3 spans 15 residues. V gave up 4 bases and J gave up 1 base; unmatched junction bases: 7. The CDR3 region has the DNA TGTGCCAGCAGCAAGGTAGCGGGCCCCCAAGAGACCCAGTACTTC. Translation: CASSKVAGPQETQYF.

For the CDR3, the DNA is TGCGCCAGCAGTGACCAGGGAGGGAGGCAGCCCCAGCATTTT. Encoded protein: CASSDQGGRQPQHF. The chain carries TRBV10-2 and TRBJ1-5; possible D gene TRBD1, 5 bases. Germline CDR1 WSHSY, CDR2 SAAADI. Trimming removed 3 bases at V and 7 bases at J, with 13 bases between. This CDR3 region has 14 residues.

This sequence joins TRBV6-1 and TRBJ2-1; TRBD2 matches at 8 bases. Germline V CDR1 and CDR2: MNHNS, SASEGT. Trimming took 5 bases from V and 0 from J; bases not matched to a gene: 15. The CDR3 is made up of 19 amino acids. In DNA form, the CDR3 reads TGTGCCAGCAGTCCACTTACTAGCGGAGTCGCGAGCTCCTACAATGAGCAGTTCTTC. Its protein is CASSPLTSGVASSYNEQFF.

This clonotype was observed a handful of times. This chain uses TRBV20-1 with TRBJ2-1; D is possibly TRBD1 or TRBD2 (5 bases each). This CDR3 spans 15 amino acids. With 0 bases removed from V and 6 bases from J, the gap between germline ends came to 15 bases. The germline V gene has CDR1 DFQATT and CDR2 SNEGSKA (reference sequence). The CDR3: CSARDMGRVSNEQFF. DNA for the CDR3: TGCAGTGCTAGAGATATGGGACGCGTTAGCAATGAGCAGTTCTTC.